Detailed here is one T cell receptor beta chain. The target antigen is unknown. Trimming stripped 5 bases from V and 3 bases from J, with 7 bases between. CDR1 and CDR2 (germline): MNHNY, SVGAGI (reference sequence). The CDR3 totals 13 residues. Both 60 Vbeta primers and 13 Jbeta primers went into the PCR. Sequencing used immunoSEQ multiplex PCR; TCRdb keeps in-frame clones, though not all of them. The repertoire holds approximately 190,000 clones, with 80% to 85% as singletons. The source of the sample is a study of cytomegalovirus exposure and HLA in healthy donors. Study details: Counted in an early data release were tens of millions of unique TCRs from HLA-typed donors. Study-wide points: Reports state that TCR beta sequences accurately predicted most subjects' HLA-A and HLA-B alleles.

Material for sequencing was PBMCs. The TCR was taken from a woman between 50 and 59 years old in good health and CMV-seropositive. The chain employs TRBV6-6 and TRBJ2-2; no firm D call. CDR3 sequence reads: CASSPGHTGELFF. DNA for the CDR3: TGTGCCAGCAGTCCTGGGCACACCGGGGAGCTGTTTTTT.